Presented here are 9 T cell receptor beta chains from one specimen sequenced in a study of cytomegalovirus exposure and HLA in healthy donors (dated by TCRdb to the late 2010s). The library was produced with the immunoSEQ multiplex PCR assay. A mixture of 60 forward primers for TCR Vbeta segments and 13 reverse primers for TCR Jbeta segments was used in the multiplex PCR. Imported from immuneACCESS, the table was reduced by TCRdb to in-frame sequences with V and J called. These copies leave out some clones; in studies compared against another copy, an unresolved V gene accounts for under half, and the cause of the remainder is not known. The table held for this sample gives more than 60,000 clones. More than 15% of the sample comes from the top ten. Sequences were obtained from PBMCs. The receptors shown here come from a boy between 10 and 17 years old in good health and CMV-seronegative.

The chain has TRBV7-2 and TRBJ2-7, with D hard to call. From germline, CDR1 is SGHTA and CDR2 FQGNSA. Between the trimmed V and J ends, which lost 0 bases and 4 bases, there was a span of 10 bases. The CDR3 extends over 14 amino acids. CDR3 in DNA: TGTGCCAGCAGCTTAGCGTCCCCGACATACGAGCAGTACTTC. This sequence encodes CASSLASPTYEQYF.

This chain connects TRBV5-1 to TRBJ1-3; D is ambiguous. Trimming took 0 bases from V and 0 from J, leaving 13 bases between them. The CDR3 has 17 residues. CDR1 is SGHRS, CDR2 YFSETQ, per germline. The CDR3 loop is CASSLGNGRHSGNTIYF. The CDR3 DNA follows: TGCGCCAGCAGCTTGGGGAACGGGAGACACTCTGGAAACACCATATATTTT.

J is TRBJ1-1 and V is TRBV5-1, with a weak D call TRBD1 (6 bases). Germline CDR1 reads SGHRS; CDR2 reads YFSETQ. V shed 4 bases and J shed 1 base, with 17 bases lying between them. The CDR3 is 16 residues long. CDR3 in amino acids: CASSKVLTGGNTEAFF. The DNA for the CDR3 is TGCGCCAGCAGCAAGGTATTGACAGGAGGGAACACTGAAGCTTTCTTT.

The chain links TRBV5-4 to TRBJ2-3; TRBD2 matches at 10 bases. The ends lost 4 bases at V and 1 base at J; junction bases unmatched: 0. Germline assignment: CDR1 SGHNT and CDR2 YYREEE (reference sequence). The CDR3 totals 14 residues. CDR3 region: CASSGTSGTDTQYF. The DNA for the CDR3 is TGTGCCAGCAGCGGGACTAGCGGCACAGATACGCAGTATTTT.

The chain links TRBV28 to TRBJ1-4; D is perhaps TRBD1 (6 bases). This CDR3 region has 14 residues. Germline V gene lookup returns CDR1 MDHEN and CDR2 SYDVKM. With 3 bases removed from V and 7 bases from J, the gap between germline ends came to 12 bases. The CDR3 here is CASSLSQGIEKLFF. CDR3 sequence (DNA): TGTGCCAGCAGTTTGAGCCAGGGGATTGAAAAACTGTTTTTT.

The CDR3 region is CASRSGNTGELFF. CDR3 DNA sequence: TGTGCCAGCAGGTCAGGGAACACCGGGGAGCTGTTTTTT. This chain uses TRBV2 with TRBJ2-2; D unclear. Trimming pared 6 bases from V and 1 base from J, leaving 6 bases between. The CDR3 is 13 residues long. Germline values: CDR1 SNHLY, CDR2 FYNNEI.

The chain joins TRBV5-1 to TRBJ2-2; 8 nucleotides align to TRBD1. Trimming took 9 bases from V and 7 from J; bases not matched to a gene: 11. Germline CDR1 SGHRS, CDR2 YFSETQ. This CDR3 has 14 residues. CDR3 bases: TGCGCCACCCACGAGACAGGGGAGAACGGGGAGCTGTTTTTT. Translated: CATHETGENGELFF.

The chain combines TRBV29-1 with TRBJ1-2; the D gene is possibly TRBD1 (6 bases). Germline CDR1 reads SQVTM; CDR2 reads ANQGSEA. V gave up 0 bases and J gave up 5 bases, with 13 bases separating them. The CDR3 has 14 amino acids. CDR3 bases: TGCAGCGTTGAAGAGTTGGACAGCTATTATGGCTACACCTTC. Its translation: CSVEELDSYYGYTF.

The chain links TRBV6-5 to TRBJ1-6; a weak D match, TRBD1 (6 bases). The ends were cut back, 4 bases at V and 7 bases at J, with 11 bases in the middle. Looked up from germline, CDR1 is MNHEY and CDR2 is SVGAGI. This CDR3 contains 14 residues. Here the CDR3 DNA reads TGTGCCAGCAGTTGGGGACAACGGAATTCACCCCTCCACTTT. Protein product: CASSWGQRNSPLHF.